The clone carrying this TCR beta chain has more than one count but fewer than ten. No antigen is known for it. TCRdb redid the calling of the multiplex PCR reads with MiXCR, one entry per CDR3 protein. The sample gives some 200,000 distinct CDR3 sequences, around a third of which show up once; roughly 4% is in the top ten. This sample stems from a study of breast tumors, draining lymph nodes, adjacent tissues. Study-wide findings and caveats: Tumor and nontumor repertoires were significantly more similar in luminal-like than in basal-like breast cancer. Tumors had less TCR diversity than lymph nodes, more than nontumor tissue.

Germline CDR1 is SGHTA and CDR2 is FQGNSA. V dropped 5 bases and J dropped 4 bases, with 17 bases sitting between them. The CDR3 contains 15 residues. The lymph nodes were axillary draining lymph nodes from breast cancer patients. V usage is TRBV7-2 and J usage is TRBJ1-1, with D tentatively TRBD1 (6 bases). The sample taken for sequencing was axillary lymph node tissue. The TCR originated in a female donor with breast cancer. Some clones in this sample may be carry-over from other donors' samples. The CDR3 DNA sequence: TGTGCCAGCAGCGCCCGGGGGCCGGGGCTCACTGAAGCTTTCTTT. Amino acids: CASSARGPGLTEAFF.